Included here is one T cell receptor beta chain sequence, with context. The antigen is unknown. The data stem from a study of T cells after yellow fever vaccination. The study made its TCR cDNA through 5'RACE template switching. That step introduced a universal primer site along with UMIs. TCRdb fed the 5' RACE reads into MiXCR, producing one record per CDR3 protein. The data show 500,000 to 700,000 distinct CDR3 sequences, 15% to 20% seen once. Whole-study findings and limits: Weaker, the secondary response had a peak occurring faster, on day 5 versus 15. Most primary-vaccination clones reappeared after the booster (more than 95% CD4, about 90% CD8).

V lost 5 bases to trimming and J lost 2 bases, with 12 bases between them. This CDR3 has 15 residues. The TCR originated in a man aged 30-40 years who received the YFV17D yellow fever vaccine. V usage is TRBV12-3 or TRBV12-4 and J usage is TRBJ2-2, with D unresolved. The input for sequencing was PBMCs, taken 15 days after the yellow fever booster vaccination. This chain's CDR3 is CASSEKPINTGELFF. The CDR3 bases are TGTGCCAGCAGTGAGAAGCCCATAAACACCGGGGAGCTGTTTTTT.